One and the same sample provided the 7 T cell receptor beta chains below, sequenced in a study of T cell changes during pregnancy in multiple sclerosis. Libraries were prepared by immunoSEQ multiplex PCR; TCRdb keeps only in-frame clonotypes and omits some of them. The top ten clones hold 1.5% to 1.9% of a sample with roughly 110,000 clones, 92% of them seen once. Sequenced material: peripheral blood, taken in the third trimester of pregnancy. The source is a female donor with multiple sclerosis, enrolled in a pregnancy study.

The gene calls are TRBV5-4 and TRBJ1-4, with a tentative D call TRBD1 (6 bases). V was pared by 2 bases and J by 7 bases, with 12 bases between. Looked up from germline, CDR1 is SGHNT and CDR2 is YYREEE (reference sequence). The CDR3 sequence is 14 residues long. The CDR3 loop is CASSLQGEGEKLFF. The CDR3 region has the DNA TGTGCCAGCAGCTTACAGGGCGAAGGTGAAAAACTGTTTTTT.

The chain has TRBV6-1 and TRBJ1-1; D might be TRBD1 (6 bases). Per germline, CDR1 MNHNS and CDR2 SASEGT. The CDR3 runs 14 residues. V was shortened by 7 bases and J by 1 base, with 13 bases between the two germline ends. CDR3 in DNA: TGTGCCAGCAACGGGGACACATCGAACACTGAAGCTTTCTTT. This codes for CASNGDTSNTEAFF.

The chain combines TRBV6-6 with TRBJ2-5; 7 bases agree with TRBD2. Unmatched junction bases numbered 8, after V lost 6 bases and J lost 1 base. This CDR3 has 15 amino acids. Germline V gene lookup returns CDR1 MNHNY and CDR2 SVGAGI (reference sequence). The chain's CDR3 is CASSHLGGGQETQYF. The CDR3 DNA is TGTGCCAGCAGCCACCTGGGGGGGGGCCAAGAGACCCAGTACTTC.

This clone showed up just once. V is TRBV6-1 and J is TRBJ2-1, with TRBD2 identical over 9 bases. Germline V gene lookup returns CDR1 MNHNS and CDR2 SASEGT. The CDR3 has 15 residues. V was clipped by 2 bases and J by 6 bases; unmatched bases: 5. The CDR3: CASSELLAGLNEQFF. The CDR3 DNA follows: TGTGCCAGCAGTGAACTCCTAGCGGGGCTCAATGAGCAGTTCTTC.

The V and J genes are TRBV7-2 and TRBJ2-2; 8 nucleotides match TRBD2. This CDR3 is built from 14 residues. After removal of 4 bases from V and 4 bases from J, the junction contained 2 bases not matched to a gene. CDR1 is SGHTA, CDR2 FQGNSA, per germline. The CDR3 sequence: CASSSGGTTGELFF. CDR3 nucleotide sequence: TGTGCCAGCAGCTCGGGGGGGACCACCGGGGAGCTGTTTTTT.

This sequence joins TRBV5-4 and TRBJ2-5, with TRBD2 matching 8 bases. Looked up from germline, CDR1 is SGHNT and CDR2 is YYREEE (reference sequence). The CDR3 loop spans 16 amino acids. V lost 4 bases and J lost 0; bases outside the gene matches: 8. The CDR3 spells CASSTRRGGYQETQYF. DNA for the CDR3: TGTGCCAGCAGCACCCGACGGGGGGGTTACCAAGAGACCCAGTACTTC.

This clone has only a few counts. The chain joins TRBV7-2 to TRBJ1-4, with D possibly matching TRBD1 (5 bases). The CDR3 totals 13 residues. Germline V gene sequence: CDR1 SGHTA, CDR2 FQGNSA. The ends were cut back, 4 bases at V and 8 bases at J, with 11 bases in the middle. In nucleotides, the CDR3 is TGTGCCAGCAGCTACGGGAGGGACGAAAAACTGTTTTTT. Its translation is CASSYGRDEKLFF. Complete variable domain (other parts from reference TRBV7-2 and TRBJ1-4): GAGVSQSPSNKVTEKGKDVELRCDPISGHTALYWYRQSLGQGLEFLIYFQGNSAPDKSGLPSDRFSAERTGGSVSTLTIQRTQQEDSAVYLCASSYGRDEKLFFGSGTQLSVL.